This T cell receptor (beta chain) was sequenced in a study of shared clonotypes between healthy human individuals. Study outcomes and limitations: Large sequencing depth failed to make sorted-subset sequencing complete, rarefaction showed.

Trimming at V came to 6 bases and at J to 4 bases, leaving 5 bases not matched to a gene. Germline CDR1 is SNHLY and CDR2 is FYNNEI. The CDR3 spans 13 residues. It was across several immunoSEQ plates that each subset's genomic DNA was evenly split. DNA at about 0.2 ug, around 30,000 T cell genomes, went into sorted-subset replicate PCRs. TCRdb keeps only in-frame clones here, not all; method: immunoSEQ multiplex PCR. The sample records around 1,900,000 clones, roughly 93% being singletons. Only CD45RO-negative cells positively selected for CCR7 counted as naive CD8 cells, so terminally differentiated effector memory CD45RA+ cells were excluded. About this clone: Its antigen is unidentified. Other DNA variants within this sample encode the same CDR3.

The gene calls are TRBV2 and TRBJ2-7; 8 bases fit TRBD2. Sequencing input: naive CD8+ T cells from PBMCs. This TCR was recovered from a man between 18 and 29 years old in good health. Some clones in this sample may be carry-over from other donors' samples. CDR3 nucleotide sequence: TGTGCCAGCAGAGCGGGAGAGGGGTACGAGCAGTACTTC. Its translation is CASRAGEGYEQYF.